This T cell receptor (beta chain) was recovered during a study of shared clonotypes between healthy human individuals (dated by TCRdb to the early 2020s). Regarding the study in general: A few men and a couple of women, aged 18 to 49 years, made up the cohort. For each donor, three plates each were used for CD4 naive and CD4 memory, two plates were used for CD8 naive, and one plate was used for CD8 memory. To estimate repertoire size and how much clonotype sharing occurs between individuals, the study deeply sequenced the blood TCR repertoires of about five healthy adults. Different laboratories and diverse techniques were used to prepare libraries and sequence TCR repertoires, to increase sequencing depth and limit assay-specific biases. Each donor's leukapheresis produced roughly between roughly 0.94 and 9.5 billion PBMCs.

CDR3 length: 18 amino acids, cysteine to phenylalanine. Only the CDR3 DNA stays, 54 bases, in frame from base 1. V gives up 4 bases and J gives up 0 bases, and the segment between their germline ends measures 18 bases. CDR1 and CDR2, looked up from the germline V gene, are SGHDN and FVKESK. The donors were healthy, HIV-negative adults with no recently reported acute infections or vaccinations. Every donor was a Caucasian adult residing in Nashville, Tennessee, USA. CD4+ T cells were enriched by magnetic negative selection, after which naive cells were positively selected on CD45RA and the negative fraction was taken as the memory subset. Blood was obtained by leukapheresis, after which PBMCs were separated by Ficoll-Histopaque density gradient centrifugation and cryopreserved in liquid nitrogen vapor phase. Analytical flow cytometry was used to check the purity and quantity of each magnetically sorted T cell population. From each sorted fraction, genomic DNA was isolated and quantified by UV absorbance on a Nanodrop 2000c.

For this clone: Its target antigen remains unknown. Base qualities were left out, and no much larger clone turns up one base away.

Results and caveats for the whole study, not just this receptor: Pairwise subsampling led to the expectation that sequencing depth would affect the degree of clonotype sharing among donors. Rarefaction of sorted-subset datasets indicated incomplete sequencing despite the large sequencing depth. Because the study included a small number of donors, the genetic and exposure-history diversity represented was limited. Only blood was sampled, and tissue TCR repertoires likely differ from those in blood. Compared with non-shared clonotypes, the clonotypes found in all four sorted-subset donors had higher generation probabilities. Approximately 5% of naive CD4, 3.5% of naive CD8, about 2.5% of memory CD4, and 0.4% of memory CD8 clonotypes were shared across several donors. Estimated clonotype richness was generally larger for naive than for memory subsets.

Using the deep immunoSEQ assay, multiplex PCR amplified TCR CDR3 regions from genomic DNA. Genomic DNA extracted from each cell subset was distributed evenly over all wells of several immunoSEQ 96-well plates, and each plate served as one replicate. For sorted subsets, each replicate PCR was loaded with 200 ng genomic DNA, equivalent to 32,000 or so T cell genomes. Purified libraries were measured with a Qubit 3.0 fluorometer, size-checked on a Bioanalyzer 2100, and measured again with the KAPA Library Quantification kit. Each immunoSEQ 96-well plate was sequenced on its own single-read 150-cycle Illumina NextSeq 550 flow cell. The paper's data handling went like this. Because only junctional sequences without quality scores were contained in the immunoSEQ output, filtering matching that applied to full-length reads could not be performed. Sequences were annotated with PyIR, a Python wrapper for IgBLAST v1.9, and V/J genes and CDR3 were assigned using IMGT germline references. Any read was removed if the V/J assignment was weak (E-value above 1e-6), the CDR3 was missing, or the read contained stop codons, out-of-frame junctions, or ambiguous translated residues. V3J clonotypes were defined as sequences sharing the same inferred V gene, J gene, and CDR3 amino acid sequence. The percentage overlap between two repertoires was calculated by dividing the number of shared unique clonotypes by the size of the smaller repertoire. Three approaches were used to assess repertoire richness: RTK rarefaction, the Chao1 estimator, and Recon v2.1 estimates of unobserved clonotypes. OLGA was used to compute generation probabilities for all TCRbeta clonotypes that the gDNA method yielded from a few donors. TCRdb holds this immuneACCESS table with in-frame rearrangements only. Some clones are missing; in checked studies, unresolved V genes explain under half, and the rest has no known cause. Clone size and V and J calls were adopted from that table, with D and trimming inferred from the DNA. The sample profile shows 950,000 to 1,300,000 clones; 70% to 80% of them were found once. Of the sample, 1.5% falls within the top ten clones.

Sequencing was carried out using memory CD4+ T cells sorted from blood. This specimen's cell subset or site label, interpreted: CD45RA-negative fraction. The receptor was derived from a man aged 18 to 30 in good health. This sequence uses TRBV14 and TRBJ2-2; the best D guess is TRBD2, with 6 bases matching. The CDR3 is CASSRLSGGGTNTGELFF. The DNA sequence is as follows: TGTGCCAGCAGCCGCCTATCAGGTGGAGGGACGAACACCGGGGAGCTGTTTTTT. Reference TRBV14 and TRBJ2-2 genes cover what lies past the CDR3, so the full variable domain is EAGVTQFPSHSVIEKGQTVTLRCDPISGHDNLYWYRRVMGKEIKFLLHFVKESKQDESGMPNNRFLAERTGGTYSTLKVQPAELEDSGVYFCASSRLSGGGTNTGELFFGEGSRLTVL.